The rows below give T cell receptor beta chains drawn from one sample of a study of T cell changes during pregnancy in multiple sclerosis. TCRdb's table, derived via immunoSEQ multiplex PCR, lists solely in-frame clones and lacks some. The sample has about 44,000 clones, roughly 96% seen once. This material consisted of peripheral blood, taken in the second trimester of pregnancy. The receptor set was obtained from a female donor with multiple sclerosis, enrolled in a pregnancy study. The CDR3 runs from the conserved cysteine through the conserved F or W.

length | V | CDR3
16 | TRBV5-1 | CASSLQLADPYNEQFF
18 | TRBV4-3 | CASSQVLGGHFSGNTIYF
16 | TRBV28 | CASTLGGTGGAKGYTF
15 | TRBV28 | CASRSGGSVNTEAFF
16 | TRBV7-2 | CASSLRTRVNTGELFF
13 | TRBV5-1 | CASSPLSSYEQYF
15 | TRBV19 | CASSTSGSSSYEQYF
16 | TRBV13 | CASSLESLTPRDEQYF
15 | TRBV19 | CASSLQGAIGNGYTF
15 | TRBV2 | CASRPGQNLQETQYF
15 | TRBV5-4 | CASSRGQGALGGYTF
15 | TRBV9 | CASSVTGGFTDTQYF
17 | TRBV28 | CASNPLPRRGGGQPQHF
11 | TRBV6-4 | CASSPGHGYTF
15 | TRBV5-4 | CASSSGTANNSPLHF
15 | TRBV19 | CASSMGGSVIYEQYF
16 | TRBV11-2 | CASSLWGGRMAGELFF
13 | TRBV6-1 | CASSPTSLYGYTF
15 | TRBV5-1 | CASSLPGRRNTEAFF
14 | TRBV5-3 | CARSSWDRGYEQYF
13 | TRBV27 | CASRMTGVYEQYF
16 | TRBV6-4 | CASSVRLATSYNEQFF
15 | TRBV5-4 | CASSLGDRGTETQYF
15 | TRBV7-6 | CASSLGTENTGELFF
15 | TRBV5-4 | CASSSRDRVIGELFF
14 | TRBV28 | CASSSRVEGEKLFF
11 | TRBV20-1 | CRAGPYNEQFF
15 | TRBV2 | CASSPGTGANYGYTF
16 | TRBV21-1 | CASSKGDRHSFYGYTF
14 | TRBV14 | CASTRQGSYNEQFF
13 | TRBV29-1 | CSVEVSPGQPQHF
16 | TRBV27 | CASSLSWTGRDNEQFF
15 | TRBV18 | CASSQIGTGYNEQFF
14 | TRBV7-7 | CASSTRQGTGELFF
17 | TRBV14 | CASSQDRASGRLDEQFF
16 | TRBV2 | CASSPRGQSNTGELFF
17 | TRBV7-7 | CASSSLGSRQGQETQYF
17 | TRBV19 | CASTGQGGGRGNQPQHF
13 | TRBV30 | CAWSTREFQPQHF